These 24 T cell receptor beta chains were all obtained from the same sample, sequenced in a study of T cell responses to AZD1222 COVID-19 vaccine. The repertoire was sequenced with immunoSEQ multiplex PCR; TCRdb's copy has only in-frame clones and lacks some. The table has about 120,000 clones, just over 90% seen once. The source material was peripheral blood, sampled 28 days after the second AZD1222 dose. The origin of the receptors is an adult who received the AZD1222 COVID-19 vaccine.

The V call is TRBV19, the J call TRBJ1-5; a possible D gene is TRBD1 (5 bases). This CDR3 is 15 amino acids long. V gave up 1 base and J gave up 5 bases, with 12 bases separating them. Germline V gene data show CDR1 as LNHDA and CDR2 as SQIVND (reference sequence). CDR3 loop: CASSIVRGADQPQHF. CDR3 DNA: TGTGCCAGTAGTATAGTGCGGGGCGCCGATCAGCCCCAGCATTTT.

This chain connects TRBV29-1 to TRBJ1-1, with unresolved D. With 4 bases removed from V and 1 base from J, the gap between germline ends came to 13 bases. The germline V gene encodes CDR1 SQVTM and CDR2 ANQGSEA. The CDR3 covers 14 residues. CDR3 sequence: CSVAPMTANTEAFF. The CDR3 DNA reads as TGCAGCGTTGCCCCCATGACGGCGAACACTGAAGCTTTCTTT.

The V gene is TRBV19, the J gene TRBJ2-7; 9 bases map to TRBD1. CDR3 size: 11 residues. From germline, CDR1 is LNHDA and CDR2 SQIVND (reference sequence). With 9 bases clipped from V and 3 bases from J, the junction kept 0 bases outside the gene matches. The chain's CDR3 is CARDRGYEQYF. CDR3 DNA: TGTGCCAGGGACAGGGGCTACGAGCAGTACTTC. Using reference TRBV19 and TRBJ2-7 for the parts outside the CDR3, the full variable domain is DGGITQSPKYLFRKEGQNVTLSCEQNLNHDAMYWYRQDPGQGLRLIYYSQIVNDFQKGDIAEGYSVSREKKESFPLTVTSAQKNPTAFYLCARDRGYEQYFGPGTRLTVT.

This clone showed up just once. The chain is built from TRBV12-5 and TRBJ2-1, with D possibly matching TRBD2 (5 bases). Trimming shortened V by 1 base and J by 6 bases, and 7 bases separated the two germline ends. Germline V gene sequence: CDR1 LGHNT, CDR2 FRNRAP. The CDR3 totals 13 residues. CDR3 DNA: TGTGCTAGTGGTTTGGGGACTGGCAATGAGCAGTTCTTC. This codes for CASGLGTGNEQFF. Combining the CDR3 with reference TRBV12-5 and TRBJ2-1 gives the whole variable domain DARVTQTPRHKVTEMGQEVTMRCQPILGHNTVFWYRQTMMQGLELLAYFRNRAPLDDSGMPKDRFSAEMPDATLATLKIQPSEPRDSAVYFCASGLGTGNEQFFGPGTRLTVL.

The V and J genes are TRBV7-2 and TRBJ1-5; D is unresolved. CDR1 is SGHTA and CDR2 is FQGNSA in the germline V gene. The length of the CDR3 is 17 residues. V was cut by 1 base and J by 1 base, with 14 bases left in between. The CDR3 sequence: CASSLVFATDSNQPQHF. The CDR3 DNA reads as TGTGCCAGCAGCTTAGTGTTTGCCACCGACAGCAATCAGCCCCAGCATTTT.

The chain links TRBV4-3 to TRBJ2-7; no clear D gene. This CDR3 is 15 amino acids long. Deletions cut 0 bases from V and 0 bases from J, with 9 bases between. The V gene's germline CDR1 is LGHNA and CDR2 YSLEER. The CDR3 loop is CASSQERISSYEQYF. The CDR3 bases are TGCGCCAGCAGCCAAGAGCGGATATCCTCCTACGAGCAGTACTTC.

Here the CDR3 DNA reads TGTGCCAGCAGTCTTGGACTAGCAGGGTCCTACGAGCAGTACTTC. This sequence encodes CASSLGLAGSYEQYF. The chain joins TRBV6-2 or TRBV6-3 to TRBJ2-7; 8 bases are shared with TRBD2. The CDR3 covers 15 residues. Trimming at V came to 5 bases and at J to 1 base, leaving 7 bases not matched to a gene. Germline assignment: CDR1 MNHEY and CDR2 SVGEGT.

The chain joins TRBV6-5 to TRBJ2-5, with D possibly matching TRBD1 (5 bases). CDR1 MNHEY and CDR2 SVGAGI come from the germline V gene. The CDR3 sequence is 14 residues long. V was trimmed by 2 bases and J by 3 bases, leaving 10 bases between them. The CDR3 sequence: CASSYRDRKETQYF. DNA for the CDR3: TGTGCCAGCAGTTACCGCGACAGAAAAGAGACCCAGTACTTC.

V gene TRBV5-6 combines with J gene TRBJ2-1; 10 positions match TRBD2. Losses at the gene ends were 4 bases for V and 2 bases for J; bases not matched to a gene: 3. The V gene's germline CDR1 is SGHDT and CDR2 YYEEEE. This CDR3 spans 15 amino acids. The CDR3 bases are TGTGCCAGCAGCATAGCGGGAGGAGCCTACAATGAGCAGTTCTTC. It encodes CASSIAGGAYNEQFF.

This clone was observed a handful of times. V is TRBV6-5 and J is TRBJ1-6; 9 positions match TRBD1. Germline V lookup: CDR1 MNHEY, CDR2 SVGAGI. The junction had 6 bases not matched to a gene; V was cut back by 10 bases and J by 8 bases. The CDR3 totals 13 residues. CDR3 nucleotide sequence: TGTGCCACCTCGGGACAGGGTGATTCACCCCTCCACTTT. The encoded protein is CATSGQGDSPLHF.

This clone occurred once. V gene TRBV27 combines with J gene TRBJ2-1, with D possibly matching TRBD1 (5 bases). CDR1 is MNHEY and CDR2 is SMNVEV in the germline V gene (reference sequence). This CDR3 is 11 amino acids long. Trimming took off 8 bases at V and 7 bases at J, with 9 bases between the two ends. The CDR3 spells CASGRVNEQFF. The CDR3 DNA follows: TGTGCCAGCGGCAGGGTTAATGAGCAGTTCTTC.

The sample holds one count of this clone. The chain links TRBV19 to TRBJ1-5; no clear D gene. The CDR3 runs 13 residues. Trimming cost V 6 bases and J 2 bases, with 8 bases left between them. From germline, CDR1 is LNHDA and CDR2 SQIVND (reference sequence). CDR3 sequence reads: CASSSRGNQPQHF. CDR3 DNA sequence: TGTGCCAGTAGCTCAAGGGGCAATCAGCCCCAGCATTTT.

Concerning this clone itself: This sample also contains other DNA sequences that code for the same CDR3. This chain connects TRBV9 to TRBJ1-1; D ambiguous. Germline CDR1 SGDLS, CDR2 YYNGEE. The CDR3 consists of 13 residues. V lost 0 bases and J lost 1, with 4 bases in between. CDR3 amino acids: CASSVDWNTEAFF. For the CDR3, the DNA is TGTGCCAGCAGCGTAGATTGGAACACTGAAGCTTTCTTT. Together with reference TRBV9 and TRBJ1-1, the CDR3 gives the full variable domain: DSGVTQTPKHLITATGQRVTLRCSPRSGDLSVYWYQQSLDQGLQFLIQYYNGEERAKGNILERFSAQQFPDLHSELNLSSLELGDSALYFCASSVDWNTEAFFGQGTRLTVV.

This chain uses TRBV4-3 with TRBJ1-2; D is unresolved. Germline V lookup: CDR1 LGHNA, CDR2 YSLEER. Trimming took off 5 bases at V and 4 bases at J, with 17 bases between the two ends. This CDR3 contains 15 residues. The CDR3 DNA follows: TGCGCCAGCAGCTCGTACCTTGGGGAACGCTATGGCTACACCTTC. This translates into CASSSYLGERYGYTF.

This chain links TRBV15 with TRBJ2-5, with a weak D call TRBD2 (6 bases). CDR1 and CDR2 (germline): LNHNV, YYDKDF (reference sequence). The CDR3 sequence is 11 residues long. The ends were cut back, 4 bases at V and 10 bases at J, with 10 bases in the middle. The CDR3 spells CATSTAGGQYF. The CDR3 region has the DNA TGTGCCACCAGCACCGCCGGGGGCCAGTACTTC.

This chain uses TRBV18 with TRBJ1-4; tentatively, D is TRBD1 (6 bases). The CDR3 covers 15 residues. V lost 2 bases, J lost 3 bases, and 10 bases lay in between. Per germline, CDR1 KGHSH and CDR2 LQKENI. CDR3 DNA: TGTGCCAGCTCACCAGGGGCAGGGGCTAATGAAAAACTGTTTTTT. Its protein is CASSPGAGANEKLFF. Full variable domain (outside the CDR3, taken from reference TRBV18 and TRBJ1-4): NAGVMQNPRHLVRRRGQEARLRCSPMKGHSHVYWYRQLPEEGLKFMVYLQKENIIDESGMPKERFSAEFPKEGPSILRIQQVVRGDSAAYFCASSPGAGANEKLFFGSGTQLSVL.

The rearrangement links TRBV19 to TRBJ2-2; no clear D. Trimming cost V 5 bases and J 6 bases, with 10 bases left between them. This CDR3 comprises 13 residues. The germline CDR1 and CDR2 sequences are LNHDA and SQIVND (reference sequence). For the CDR3, the DNA is TGTGCCAGTAGTCCAAATTTCCCCGGGGAGCTGTTTTTT. Residues: CASSPNFPGELFF.

The chain uses TRBV4-1 and TRBJ2-7; 8 bases fit TRBD2. CDR3 length: 16 amino acids. Germline CDR1 reads MGHRA; CDR2 reads YSYEKL. J lost 6 bases, V lost 4 bases, and 14 bases had no gene match. CDR3 amino acids: CASSPASGGPQGEQYF. The CDR3, as DNA: TGCGCCAGCAGCCCTGCCTCGGGGGGGCCCCAGGGCGAGCAGTACTTC.

V is TRBV4-1 and J is TRBJ1-2; D gene unclear. V was trimmed by 4 bases and J by 0 bases, leaving 18 bases between them. The CDR3 totals 17 residues. Per germline, CDR1 MGHRA and CDR2 YSYEKL. The chain's CDR3 is CASSPRLSSTSNYGYTF. The CDR3 nucleotides read TGCGCCAGCAGCCCGAGACTCTCGTCCACGTCTAACTATGGCTACACCTTC.

The genes are TRBV6-2 or TRBV6-3 and TRBJ1-1, with D unresolved. V lost 2 bases and J lost 0, with 4 bases in between. CDR1 and CDR2 from the germline V gene are MNHEY and SVGEGT. This CDR3 region has 13 residues. CDR3 bases: TGTGCCAGCAGTTACAGCTTGAACACTGAAGCTTTCTTT. Its translation is CASSYSLNTEAFF.

The chain couples TRBV11-2 to TRBJ2-1; D is unclear. Trimming stripped 4 bases from V and 12 bases from J, with 10 bases between. The CDR3 sequence is 11 residues long. Germline assignment: CDR1 SGHAT and CDR2 FQNNGV. CDR3: CASSSNYGQFF. The CDR3 coding sequence is TGTGCCAGCAGCTCTAATTATGGGCAGTTCTTC.

J is TRBJ2-6 and V is TRBV14, with D tentatively TRBD1 (5 bases). This CDR3 is 15 amino acids long. V lost 2 bases to trimming and J lost 2 bases, with 7 bases between them. Germline CDR1 SGHDN, CDR2 FVKESK. The CDR3 DNA reads TGTGCCAGCAGCCAATCCAGGGCTGGGGCCAACGTCCTGACTTTC. Translated: CASSQSRAGANVLTF. The complete variable domain, with remaining parts taken from reference TRBV14 and TRBJ2-6, reads EAGVTQFPSHSVIEKGQTVTLRCDPISGHDNLYWYRRVMGKEIKFLLHFVKESKQDESGMPNNRFLAERTGGTYSTLKVQPAELEDSGVYFCASSQSRAGANVLTFGAGSRLTVL.

This clone was observed a single time. The V call is TRBV29-1, the J call TRBJ2-7; 9 positions agree with TRBD2. Germline loops: CDR1 SQVTM, CDR2 ANQGSEA. V trimming: 6 bases; J trimming: 3 bases; junction bases outside the gene matches: 9. The CDR3 length is 14 residues. This chain's CDR3 is CSVARLAENYEQYF. In DNA, the CDR3 is TGCAGCGTCGCCCGACTAGCGGAGAACTACGAGCAGTACTTC.

J is TRBJ1-1 and V is TRBV6-2 or TRBV6-3; perhaps TRBD1 as D (6 bases). Germline V gives CDR1 MNHEY, CDR2 SVGEGT. Trimming shortened V by 4 bases and J by 3 bases, and 15 bases separated the two germline ends. The CDR3 has 15 amino acids. Written as DNA, the CDR3 is TGTGCCAGCAGTTGGCGGGACATTTTAGACACTGAAGCTTTCTTT. Protein: CASSWRDILDTEAFF.